Below, 15 T cell receptor beta chains from the same sample are listed, as sequenced in a study of blood T cell repertoires in COVID-19. The repertoire was sequenced with immunoSEQ multiplex PCR; TCRdb's copy has only in-frame clones and lacks some. This repertoire shows roughly 260,000 clones, over 75% found once; its top ten account for 1.5% to 2%. The sequenced sample was PBMCs or T cells enriched from blood (not recorded which). Every receptor here comes from a woman between 45 and 60 years old who had recovered from COVID-19.

This chain uses TRBV5-1 with TRBJ1-1; 8 bases agree with TRBD1. After removal of 0 bases from V and 6 bases from J, the junction contained 4 bases not matched to a gene. This CDR3 spans 14 amino acids. Germline values: CDR1 SGHRS, CDR2 YFSETQ. DNA of the CDR3: TGCGCCAGCAGCTTGGATGGGACAGGTGCTGAAGCTTTCTTT. It yields the protein CASSLDGTGAEAFF.

In this sample, this clone turned up a few times. V usage is TRBV7-9 and J usage is TRBJ1-1; D gene unclear. CDR3 length: 14 amino acids. Germline lookup yields CDR1 SEHNR and CDR2 FQNEAQ (reference sequence). Trimming stripped 1 base from V and 5 bases from J, with 11 bases between. This CDR3 reads CASSLDGGRTEAFF. The CDR3 region has the DNA TGTGCCAGCAGCTTAGATGGAGGGAGAACTGAAGCTTTCTTT.

The V and J genes are TRBV11-2 and TRBJ2-5; 9 bases align to TRBD2. This CDR3 comprises 13 residues. From germline, CDR1 is SGHAT and CDR2 FQNNGV. J was trimmed by 13 bases and V by 2 bases; bases with no gene match: 8. CDR3 in amino acids: CASSLNLAGWVYF. CDR3 in DNA: TGTGCCAGCAGCTTAAACCTAGCGGGATGGGTGTACTTC.

The J gene is TRBJ1-6, the V gene TRBV30; 10 nucleotides agree with TRBD1. The CDR3 is 13 amino acids. Per the germline V gene, CDR1 is GTSNPN and CDR2 is SVGIG (reference sequence). The V and J ends lost 8 bases and 10 bases, in that order; junction bases with no gene match: 8. CDR3 sequence reads: CATSTGGSSPLHF. Written as DNA, the CDR3 is TGTGCCACCTCGACAGGGGGCTCCTCACCCCTCCACTTT.

The genes are TRBV7-2 and TRBJ1-1, with D uncertain. V lost 7 bases to trimming and J lost 5 bases, with 14 bases between them. The CDR3 covers 13 residues. Germline CDR1 SGHTA, CDR2 FQGNSA. In nucleotides, the CDR3 is TGTGCCAGCACCGTTACAGTATGGACTGAAGCTTTCTTT. Protein: CASTVTVWTEAFF. Variable domain in full (rest from reference TRBV7-2 and TRBJ1-1): GAGVSQSPSNKVTEKGKDVELRCDPISGHTALYWYRQSLGQGLEFLIYFQGNSAPDKSGLPSDRFSAERTGGSVSTLTIQRTQQEDSAVYLCASTVTVWTEAFFGQGTRLTVV.

V gene TRBV7-3 combines with J gene TRBJ2-5; possibly TRBD2 for D (5 bases). This CDR3 comprises 11 residues. Germline CDR1 is SGHTA and CDR2 is FQGTGA. Trimming pared 5 bases from V and 12 bases from J, leaving 13 bases between. CDR3 region: CASSAREGEYF. The CDR3 DNA reads as TGTGCCAGCAGCGCTAGAGAGGGAGAGTACTTC. Complete variable domain (other parts from reference TRBV7-3 and TRBJ2-5): GAGVSQTPSNKVTEKGKYVELRCDPISGHTALYWYRQSLGQGPEFLIYFQGTGAADDSGLPNDRFFAVRPEGSVSTLKIQRTERGDSAVYLCASSAREGEYFGPGTRLLVL.

The chain uses TRBV5-1 and TRBJ2-3, with D perhaps matching TRBD2 (5 bases). The CDR3 has 15 residues. Germline V gives CDR1 SGHRS, CDR2 YFSETQ. The V and J ends lost 0 bases and 0 bases respectively, with 8 bases between them. CDR3 coding DNA: TGCGCCAGCAGCTTGGACTGGACTAGCACAGATACGCAGTATTTT. Its protein product is CASSLDWTSTDTQYF. Full variable domain (rest looked up from reference TRBV5-1 and TRBJ2-3): KAGVTQTPRYLIKTRGQQVTLSCSPISGHRSVSWYQQTPGQGLQFLFEYFSETQRNKGNFPGRFSGRQFSNSRSEMNVSTLELGDSALYLCASSLDWTSTDTQYFGPGTRLTVL.

The chain is built from TRBV5-1 and TRBJ1-5, with 7 bases aligning to TRBD1. The CDR3 runs 16 residues. V trimming: 0 bases; J trimming: 5 bases; junction bases outside the gene matches: 8. Germline lookup yields CDR1 SGHRS and CDR2 YFSETQ. CDR3 region: CASSLGPGGTYQPQHF. The DNA for the CDR3 is TGCGCCAGCAGCTTGGGCCCAGGGGGAACCTATCAGCCCCAGCATTTT.

The chain recombines TRBV28 with TRBJ2-7, with 9 bases aligning to TRBD1. Germline loops: CDR1 MDHEN, CDR2 SYDVKM. CDR3 length: 15 residues. With V trimmed by 3 bases and J by 5 bases, 8 bases remained unmatched. CDR3 bases: TGTGCCAGCAGTTTGGATCCGGGACAGGGAAACGAGCAGTACTTC. Its protein product is CASSLDPGQGNEQYF.

This sequence joins TRBV18 and TRBJ1-1; TRBD1 might be the D (6 bases). Trimming shortened V by 4 bases and J by 5 bases, and 17 bases separated the two germline ends. The germline V gene has CDR1 KGHSH and CDR2 LQKENI. The CDR3 totals 15 residues. The CDR3 spells CASSLETGKGTEAFF. The CDR3 bases are TGTGCCAGCTCACTCGAAACAGGGAAGGGAACTGAAGCTTTCTTT.

The chain recombines TRBV25-1 with TRBJ2-2; 11 nucleotides agree with TRBD1. The V segment lost 5 bases and the J segment 3 bases; nucleotides outside the gene matches: 5. The CDR3 sequence is 16 residues long. CDR1 MGHDK and CDR2 SYGVNS come from the germline V gene. In nucleotides, the CDR3 is TGTGCCAGCAGTTGGACAGGGGGCTTCTACACCGGGGAGCTGTTTTTT. This codes for CASSWTGGFYTGELFF.

The rearrangement links TRBV7-6 to TRBJ1-4; 9 bases fit TRBD1. The germline gives CDR1 SGHVS, CDR2 FNYEAQ. This CDR3 comprises 14 residues. V lost 10 bases to trimming and J lost 2 bases; unmatched junction nucleotides: 5. The CDR3: CAKDRGLTNEKLFF. Here the CDR3 DNA reads TGTGCCAAGGACAGGGGTTTGACTAATGAAAAACTGTTTTTT.

This chain links TRBV2 with TRBJ2-2; 8 bases map to TRBD1. From germline, CDR1 is SNHLY and CDR2 FYNNEI. This CDR3 has 15 amino acids. Germline trimming cut 6 bases from V and 6 bases from J; bases unmatched to any gene: 9. DNA for the CDR3: TGTGCCAGCAGGAAGGACAGGGTTAACGCCGGGGAGCTGTTTTTT. This sequence encodes CASRKDRVNAGELFF. Filled out from reference TRBV2 and TRBJ2-2, the complete variable domain reads EPEVTQTPSHQVTQMGQEVILRCVPISNHLYFYWYRQILGQKVEFLVSFYNNEISEKSEIFDDQFSVERPDGSNFTLKIRSTKLEDSAMYFCASRKDRVNAGELFFGEGSRLTVL.

The rearrangement joins TRBV28 to TRBJ1-1, with 8 bases lining up with TRBD1. The junction had 6 bases not matched to a gene; V was cut back by 5 bases and J by 10 bases. Germline CDR1 is MDHEN and CDR2 is SYDVKM. This CDR3 is 12 amino acids long. The CDR3 DNA is TGTGCCAGCAGTGATCAAGACAGGGGAGCTTTCTTT. Amino acids: CASSDQDRGAFF.

The chain employs TRBV27 and TRBJ1-1; D is undetermined. The length of the CDR3 is 13 residues. CDR1 and CDR2 from the germline V gene are MNHEY and SMNVEV (reference sequence). V lost 5 bases, J lost 3 bases, and 10 bases lay in between. CDR3 loop: CASSPRQDTEAFF. The DNA for the CDR3 is TGTGCCAGCAGTCCCCGACAAGACACTGAAGCTTTCTTT.